The source of this T cell receptor (beta chain) is a study of PD-L1 blockade in urothelial cancer. Looking at the study overall: Patients took up atezolizumab in the mid-2010s at 1,200 mg intravenously every 3 weeks. Patients with male sex and bladder-origin urothelial cancer accounted for most of the roughly 29 enrolled.

A word on this clone: Its antigen is currently unknown.

The method was immunoSEQ multiplex PCR; TCRdb's version includes in-frame clones alone and lacks a portion of them. Among tens of thousands of clones listed, 90% were seen once. Broader study findings: Better survival was predicted when blood TCR clonality before treatment fell below the median.

The germline gives CDR1 MNHEY, CDR2 SVGAGI. CDR3 size: 15 residues. V was shortened by 7 bases and J by 1 base, with 14 bases between the two germline ends. The time point here: pretreatment peripheral blood. The receptor comes from a man aged 55 to 69 with urothelial cancer. The V and J genes are TRBV6-5 and TRBJ1-3; the D gene is possibly TRBD1 (5 bases). The sequencing here drew on PBMCs, taken around atezolizumab (anti-PD-L1) treatment. For the CDR3, the DNA is TGTGCCAGCACCCTAGACAGATCTTCTGGAAACACCATATATTTT. Translation gives CASTLDRSSGNTIYF.